What follows are 6 T cell receptor beta chains derived from one specimen sequenced in a study of cytomegalovirus exposure and HLA in healthy donors. Primers for the PCR totalled 60 Vbeta and 13 Jbeta. TCRdb's table, derived via immunoSEQ multiplex PCR, lists solely in-frame clones and lacks some. The sample records 150,000 to 200,000 clones, about 80% being singletons. The sequenced sample was PBMCs. The receptors were sampled from a woman in her thirties or forties in good health and CMV-seronegative.

The CDR3 spells CAWWDRNTGELFF. In DNA form, the CDR3 reads TGTGCCTGGTGGGACAGGAACACCGGGGAGCTGTTTTTT. The genes are TRBV30 and TRBJ2-2; 7 nucleotides agree with TRBD1. The CDR3 has 13 residues. Trimming at V came to 5 bases and at J to 1 base, leaving 1 base not matched to a gene. The germline V gene encodes CDR1 GTSNPN and CDR2 SVGIG (reference sequence).

This clone was counted a few times. CDR3: CAWGKAGGTDEQFF. The CDR3 DNA sequence: TGTGCCTGGGGTAAAGCGGGTGGTACGGATGAGCAGTTCTTC. J is TRBJ2-1 and V is TRBV30; D perhaps matches TRBD2 (6 bases). The CDR3 loop spans 14 amino acids. CDR1 is GTSNPN and CDR2 is SVGIG in the germline V gene (reference sequence). V was clipped by 5 bases and J by 8 bases, with 19 bases between them.

The chain has TRBV19 and TRBJ2-3; 9 positions match TRBD1. This CDR3 has 14 amino acids. V trimming: 6 bases; J trimming: 4 bases; junction bases outside the gene matches: 5. Germline V lookup: CDR1 LNHDA, CDR2 SQIVND (reference sequence). The DNA for the CDR3 is TGTGCCAGTAGATCGGACAGGGGTTCAGATACGCAGTATTTT. Translation: CASRSDRGSDTQYF.

The gene calls are TRBV4-3 and TRBJ1-4, with D tentatively TRBD1 (6 bases). The CDR3 is 16 residues long. Trimming took 4 bases from V and 8 from J, leaving 20 bases between them. Germline loops: CDR1 LGHNA, CDR2 YSLEER. The CDR3 here is CASSLLWARGGEKLFF. DNA for the CDR3: TGCGCCAGCAGCCTTTTATGGGCCAGGGGTGGAGAAAAACTGTTTTTT.

The rearrangement uses TRBV12-1 and TRBJ2-1; TRBD2 is the table's D call and was not checked against the DNA. TRBV12-1 is a recognized pseudogene. The CDR3 is 20 amino acids. The CDR3 spells CASSFEASGRYSGAYNEQFF. DNA for the CDR3: TGTGCCAGCAGCTTTGAGGCTAGCGGGAGGTATAGCGGCGCCTACAATGAGCAGTTCTTC.

V gene TRBV7-2 combines with J gene TRBJ1-4; D is unresolved. The germline gives CDR1 SGHTA, CDR2 FQGNSA. The V end was cut by 3 bases, the J end by 0 bases, with 5 bases between. This CDR3 comprises 14 residues. The CDR3 DNA is TGTGCCAGCAGCTTCCAAACAACTAATGAAAAACTGTTTTTT. Encoded protein: CASSFQTTNEKLFF.